The clone carrying this T cell receptor (beta chain) was picked up one time. This sample is part of a study of shared clonotypes between healthy human individuals. Per the germline V gene, CDR1 is SEHNR and CDR2 is FQNEAQ (reference sequence). Trimming stripped 3 bases from V and 1 base from J, with 9 bases between. The CDR3 consists of 14 residues. Generated by immunoSEQ multiplex PCR, the TCRdb table keeps only in-frame clones and is missing some. The data contain 2.3 million or so clones, 90% to 95% of them seen just once; the ten biggest clones take up about 0.39%. Sequencing was performed on naive CD4+ T cells from PBMCs. Subset here: CD45RA+ positively selected. The chain links TRBV7-9 to TRBJ1-1; D gene ambiguous. This sequence was found in a man between 18 and 35 years old in good health. Some clones in this sample may be carry-over from other donors' samples. CDR3 DNA sequence: TGTGCCAGCAGCTTTCAGGCGGGGAACACTGAAGCTTTCTTT. Its protein product is CASSFQAGNTEAFF.